This is a list of T cell receptor beta chains from one sample in a study of cytomegalovirus exposure and HLA in healthy donors. Only in-frame clones appear in the TCRdb table, and some are missing; sequencing was by immunoSEQ multiplex PCR. The profile shows about 110,000 clones, 70% to 85% of them singletons. Sequenced sample: PBMCs. Receptor source: a woman aged 40 to 50 in good health and CMV-seronegative. CDR3s include the opening cysteine and the closing phenylalanine or tryptophan. Fields, in order: V gene, D gene, J gene, clone size, CDR3 protein, CDR3 DNA. The D gene is left open where the match is weak. Part of the rows lack a size; the others show once, few, many or a class for expanded clones.

TRBV6-6,.,TRBJ2-3,.,CASRPGTDDTQYF,TGTGCCAGCAGACCCGGGACTGACGATACGCAGTATTTT
TRBV30,.,TRBJ1-1,few,CAWSFVQFEAFF,TGTGCCTGGAGTTTTGTACAGTTCGAAGCTTTCTTT
TRBV9,.,TRBJ2-5,.,CASSVVGGPYETQYF,TGTGCCAGCAGCGTAGTCGGGGGGCCCTATGAGACCCAGTACTTC
TRBV19,.,TRBJ1-1,.,CASSILGGGEAFF,TGTGCCAGTAGTATCTTAGGTGGCGGTGAAGCTTTCTTT
TRBV25-1,.,TRBJ1-2,.,CASSNSYGYTF,TGTGCCAGCAGTAACTCTTATGGCTACACCTTC
TRBV19,.,TRBJ2-7,few,CASSRGRGHEQYF,TGTGCCAGTAGTCGTGGCAGGGGCCACGAGCAGTACTTC
TRBV30,.,TRBJ1-6,.,CAWSIGRGRSPLHF,TGTGCCTGGAGTATAGGGAGGGGCAGGTCACCCCTCCACTTT
TRBV27,TRBD2,TRBJ2-7,.,CASSPLAGATYEQYF,TGTGCCAGCAGCCCACTAGCGGGAGCAACCTACGAGCAGTACTTC
TRBV5-1,TRBD2,TRBJ2-3,.,CASSLGRSGATDTQYF,TGCGCCAGCAGCTTGGGGCGGAGCGGGGCCACAGATACGCAGTATTTT
TRBV27,TRBD1,TRBJ2-3,.,CASSLGTGISTDTQYF,TGTGCCAGCAGTTTAGGGACAGGGATTAGCACAGATACGCAGTATTTT
TRBV6-1,TRBD1,TRBJ2-7,few,CASKKDRGVSYEQYF,TGTGCCAGCAAGAAGGACAGGGGGGTCTCCTACGAGCAGTACTTC
TRBV7-9,.,TRBJ1-1,.,CASSPGLGTEAFF,TGTGCCAGCAGCCCGGGTCTGGGCACTGAAGCTTTCTTT
TRBV7-6,.,TRBJ1-1,.,CASSLARGTEAFF,TGTGCCAGCAGCTTAGCGCGGGGCACTGAAGCTTTCTTT
TRBV9,TRBD2,TRBJ2-7,.,CASSARRGGGASEQYF,TGTGCCAGCAGCGCCCGCCGCGGCGGGGGGGCCAGCGAGCAGTACTTC
TRBV5-4,TRBD2,TRBJ2-1,.,CASSSGTSRTTDEQFF,TGTGCCAGCAGCTCCGGGACTAGCAGAACCACCGATGAGCAGTTCTTC
TRBV28,TRBD1,TRBJ1-2,.,CASRDRGASYGYTF,TGTGCCAGCAGGGACAGGGGGGCTAGCTATGGCTACACCTTC
TRBV19,TRBD1,TRBJ1-1,.,CASSITYRGTEAFF,TGTGCCAGTAGTATAACATACAGGGGGACTGAAGCTTTCTTT
TRBV29-1,.,TRBJ1-2,.,CSVEVGGAGSYGYTF,TGCAGCGTTGAAGTAGGAGGGGCAGGGTCCTATGGCTACACCTTC
TRBV9,.,TRBJ1-2,.,CASSVLTGRLSYGYTF,TGTGCCAGCAGCGTATTGACAGGCCGACTGAGCTATGGCTACACCTTC
TRBV5-4,TRBD2,TRBJ2-5,.,CASSLAGGQETQYF,TGTGCCAGCAGCTTAGCGGGGGGACAAGAGACCCAGTACTTC
TRBV7-2,.,TRBJ2-5,.,CASSLAPQTFSRRGGETQYF,TGTGCCAGCAGCTTAGCGCCTCAGACCTTTAGCAGGAGGGGAGGAGAGACCCAGTACTTC
TRBV7-2,.,TRBJ1-4,.,CASSLAIQGGEKLFF,TGTGCCAGCAGCTTAGCGATACAGGGTGGTGAAAAACTGTTTTTT
TRBV11-2,TRBD2,TRBJ2-5,.,CASSFRGRAETQYF,TGTGCCAGCAGCTTCCGGGGGAGGGCAGAGACCCAGTACTTC
TRBV27,TRBD2,TRBJ2-1,.,CASSTLAGGYNEQFF,TGTGCCAGCAGTACCCTAGCGGGGGGCTACAATGAGCAGTTCTTC
TRBV7-9,TRBD2,TRBJ2-1,.,CASSSGLAGSGSYNEQFF,TGTGCCAGCAGCTCTGGACTAGCGGGGTCGGGGTCCTACAATGAGCAGTTCTTC
TRBV4-3,TRBD1,TRBJ1-1,.,CASSQGQGADMNTEAFF,TGCGCCAGCAGCCAAGGACAGGGGGCCGACATGAACACTGAAGCTTTCTTT
TRBV18,TRBD1,TRBJ2-1,.,CASSRDSNEQFF,TGTGCCAGCTCACGGGACAGCAATGAGCAGTTCTTC
TRBV11-3,TRBD1,TRBJ2-4,.,CASTPIQGWAKNIQYF,TGTGCCAGCACCCCTATACAGGGGTGGGCCAAAAACATTCAGTACTTC
TRBV28,.,TRBJ2-7,.,CASKQKSSYEQYF,TGTGCCAGCAAACAGAAGAGCTCCTACGAGCAGTACTTC
TRBV2,TRBD2,TRBJ2-2,.,CASSPGLAGGPSGELFF,TGTGCCAGCAGTCCTGGACTAGCGGGAGGGCCCTCCGGGGAGCTGTTTTTT
TRBV18,TRBD1,TRBJ2-2,.,CASSGQGGYTGELFF,TGTGCCAGCTCAGGACAGGGAGGATACACCGGGGAGCTGTTTTTT
TRBV28,.,TRBJ2-7,.,CASSLLRDDYEQYF,TGTGCCAGCAGTTTACTCCGGGATGACTACGAGCAGTACTTC
TRBV18,.,TRBJ2-1,.,CASSPSRGGSYNEQFF,TGTGCCAGCTCACCAAGCAGGGGTGGATCCTACAATGAGCAGTTCTTC
TRBV4-3,TRBD1,TRBJ1-2,.,CASSHSKDRPNAYTF,TGCGCCAGCAGCCATTCTAAGGACAGGCCAAATGCCTACACCTTC
TRBV28,TRBD2,TRBJ2-7,.,CASSLLPPGASGRTYEQYF,TGTGCCAGCAGTTTACTACCCCCGGGGGCTAGCGGGAGGACCTACGAGCAGTACTTC
TRBV7-2,.,TRBJ1-6,once,CASSLQVPYNSPLHF,TGTGCCAGCAGCTTACAGGTCCCCTATAATTCACCCCTCCACTTT
TRBV5-1,.,TRBJ1-1,.,CASSSGVGRNTEAFF,TGCGCCAGCAGCTCCGGTGTCGGGAGGAACACTGAAGCTTTCTTT
TRBV2,TRBD2,TRBJ2-3,.,CASLRGTGPPSTDTQYF,TGTGCCAGCCTGCGGGGGACCGGACCTCCTAGCACAGATACGCAGTATTTT
TRBV19,.,TRBJ2-3,.,CARPVLSSDTQYF,TGTGCCAGACCGGTTCTATCATCAGATACGCAGTATTTT
TRBV6-1,.,TRBJ1-5,.,CASSEPAVAWGNQPQHF,TGTGCCAGCAGTGAACCGGCGGTTGCTTGGGGCAATCAGCCCCAGCATTTT
TRBV10-3,TRBD2,TRBJ2-5,.,CAVAEREQTQYF,TGTGCCGTGGCGGAGCGGGAACAGACCCAGTACTTC
TRBV5-1,TRBD1,TRBJ1-3,.,CASSLGTGDGNTIYF,TGCGCCAGCAGCTTGGGGACAGGGGACGGAAACACCATATATTTT
TRBV30,.,TRBJ2-7,few,CAWSPTWEDEQYF,TGTGCCTGGAGTCCTACCTGGGAGGACGAGCAGTACTTC
TRBV7-9,.,TRBJ1-1,few,CASSHQGGNTEAFF,TGTGCCAGCAGCCATCAAGGGGGAAACACTGAAGCTTTCTTT
TRBV11-2,TRBD1,TRBJ2-3,.,CASSPRTGNTQYF,TGTGCCAGCAGCCCACGGACAGGAAATACGCAGTATTTT
TRBV28,TRBD2,TRBJ2-7,.,CASIPNGAGSSYEQYF,TGTGCCAGCATACCCAATGGAGCGGGGAGCTCCTACGAGCAGTACTTC
TRBV28,.,TRBJ1-1,.,CASRRGTEAFF,TGTGCCAGCCGTCGGGGGACTGAAGCTTTCTTT
TRBV28,TRBD1,TRBJ2-1,.,CASSLPTGGSYNEQFF,TGTGCCAGCAGTTTACCTACAGGGGGCTCCTACAATGAGCAGTTCTTC
TRBV2,TRBD1,TRBJ1-6,.,CASGGQGNSPLHF,TGTGCCAGCGGAGGACAGGGGAATTCACCCCTCCACTTT
TRBV18,.,TRBJ2-1,.,CASSLLRGTNNEQFF,TGTGCCAGCTCATTATTGAGGGGGACCAACAATGAGCAGTTCTTC
TRBV5-8,.,TRBJ1-5,.,CASSFGVPQHF,TGTGCCAGCAGCTTCGGGGTGCCCCAGCATTTT